A single sample is the source of the 26 T cell receptor beta chains below, sequenced in a study of cytomegalovirus exposure and HLA in healthy donors. The PCR was carried out with 60 Vbeta primers and 13 Jbeta primers. Generated by immunoSEQ multiplex PCR, the TCRdb table keeps only in-frame clones and is missing some. Here the sample spans roughly 170,000 clones, roughly 87% being singletons. Input material: PBMCs. All receptors derive from a man over 45 in good health and CMV-seronegative.

This chain uses TRBV30 with TRBJ1-1, with 7 bases aligning to TRBD1. Germline CDR1 GTSNPN, CDR2 SVGIG (reference sequence). This CDR3 is 13 amino acids long. V was clipped by 3 bases and J by 3 bases; unmatched bases: 4. This CDR3 reads CAWRGDRYTEAFF. CDR3 DNA sequence: TGTGCCTGGAGGGGGGACAGATACACTGAAGCTTTCTTT.

The V and J genes are TRBV6-1 and TRBJ1-2; D ambiguous. The germline gives CDR1 MNHNS, CDR2 SASEGT. This CDR3 comprises 12 residues. V was shortened by 6 bases and J by 0 bases, with 5 bases between the two germline ends. CDR3 protein: CASRTPNYGYTF. CDR3 coding DNA: TGTGCCAGCAGGACACCTAACTATGGCTACACCTTC.

This clone showed up just a few times. The V call is TRBV19, the J call TRBJ2-1, with 12 bases that match TRBD2. CDR3 length: 15 residues. After removal of 6 bases from V and 10 bases from J, the junction contained 10 bases not matched to a gene. Germline lookup yields CDR1 LNHDA and CDR2 SQIVND (reference sequence). The CDR3 is CASRSTSGGPREQFF. CDR3 DNA: TGTGCCAGTAGATCCACTAGCGGGGGGCCTCGAGAGCAGTTCTTC. Together with reference TRBV19 and TRBJ2-1, the CDR3 gives the full variable domain: DGGITQSPKYLFRKEGQNVTLSCEQNLNHDAMYWYRQDPGQGLRLIYYSQIVNDFQKGDIAEGYSVSREKKESFPLTVTSAQKNPTAFYLCASRSTSGGPREQFFGPGTRLTVL.

The genes are TRBV4-3 and TRBJ1-4; no clear D. Germline assignment: CDR1 LGHNA and CDR2 YSLEER. Trimming took 1 base from V and 7 from J, leaving 7 bases between them. The CDR3 runs 13 residues. The CDR3: CASSQGRGEKLFF. For the CDR3, the DNA is TGCGCCAGCAGCCAAGGCCGGGGTGAAAAACTGTTTTTT.

V usage is TRBV10-3 and J usage is TRBJ2-5, with a tentative D call TRBD1 (5 bases). With 0 bases removed from V and 4 bases from J, the gap between germline ends came to 12 bases. The germline V gene has CDR1 ENHRY and CDR2 SYGVKD. The CDR3 is 15 residues long. CDR3 loop: CAISESNRGRETQYF. The CDR3 DNA is TGTGCCATCAGTGAGTCGAATAGGGGTCGAGAGACCCAGTACTTC.

The chain uses TRBV5-1 and TRBJ1-4; tentatively, D is TRBD1 (6 bases). The CDR3 is 14 amino acids. Germline V lookup: CDR1 SGHRS, CDR2 YFSETQ. V was shortened by 0 bases and J by 15 bases, with 18 bases between the two germline ends. The CDR3 region is CASSLESGESRVFF. The CDR3 nucleotides read TGCGCCAGCAGCTTGGAGTCAGGGGAAAGTAGAGTGTTTTTT.

The DNA of the CDR3 is TGTGCCAGCTCACCCCTCAGGGGCGAGTTTAAGACTACTGAAGCTTTCTTT. Its protein product is CASSPLRGEFKTTEAFF. The rearrangement joins TRBV18 to TRBJ1-1, with D possibly matching TRBD1 (6 bases). V was shortened by 3 bases and J by 5 bases, with 22 bases between the two germline ends. This CDR3 contains 17 residues. Germline loops: CDR1 KGHSH, CDR2 LQKENI.

This chain joins TRBV7-3 and TRBJ2-1, with TRBD2 matching over 12 bases. The J segment lost 7 bases and the V segment lost 5 bases, leaving 6 bases of the junction unmatched. The CDR3 length is 15 residues. CDR1 and CDR2 (germline): SGHTA, FQGTGA. CDR3 sequence reads: CASSRLAGVDNEQFF. The CDR3 DNA is TGTGCCAGCAGCCGACTAGCGGGAGTGGATAATGAGCAGTTCTTC.

V usage is TRBV18 and J usage is TRBJ2-3; the D is unclear. The CDR3 length is 15 residues. Trimming stripped 3 bases from V and 2 bases from J, with 12 bases between. Looked up from germline, CDR1 is KGHSH and CDR2 is LQKENI. The CDR3, as DNA: TGTGCCAGCTCACCCCCGTCAAGAGACACAGATACGCAGTATTTT. Protein sequence: CASSPPSRDTDTQYF.

The chain couples TRBV28 to TRBJ2-1, with TRBD1 as a possible D gene (6 bases). Trimming pared 3 bases from V and 5 bases from J, leaving 14 bases between. Looked up from germline, CDR1 is MDHEN and CDR2 is SYDVKM. The CDR3 has 15 residues. CDR3 bases: TGTGCCAGCAGTTTCGACAGGAATGCTAACAATGAGCAGTTCTTC. Translating gives CASSFDRNANNEQFF. Together with reference TRBV28 and TRBJ2-1, the CDR3 gives the full variable domain: DVKVTQSSRYLVKRTGEKVFLECVQDMDHENMFWYRQDPGLGLRLIYFSYDVKMKEKGDIPEGYSVSREKKERFSLILESASTNQTSMYLCASSFDRNANNEQFFGPGTRLTVL.

This sequence joins TRBV11-1 and TRBJ2-7, with 8 nucleotides matching TRBD1. The CDR3 spans 14 residues. V dropped 1 base and J dropped 8; count of bases not matched to a gene: 7. Germline CDR1 SGHAT, CDR2 FQDESV (reference sequence). CDR3 in amino acids: CASSLVGQAPKQYF. CDR3 nucleotide sequence: TGTGCCAGCAGCTTAGTGGGACAGGCACCTAAGCAGTACTTC.

The CDR3 spells CASSMASGRASYEQFF. CDR3 nucleotide sequence: TGTGCCAGTAGTATGGCTAGCGGGAGAGCAAGTTATGAGCAGTTCTTC. This chain joins TRBV19 and TRBJ2-1; 10 bases map to TRBD2. The CDR3 covers 16 residues. V trimming: 3 bases; J trimming: 8 bases; junction bases outside the gene matches: 10. Germline loops: CDR1 LNHDA, CDR2 SQIVND (reference sequence).

The genes are TRBV2 and TRBJ2-1, with 12 bases aligning to TRBD2. Germline V CDR1 and CDR2: SNHLY, FYNNEI. The V gene end was trimmed by 5 bases and the J gene end by 8 bases; junction bases not matched to a gene: 13. This CDR3 is 17 amino acids long. CDR3 protein: CASSQYRASGGAHEQFF. DNA of the CDR3: TGTGCCAGCAGTCAGTACCGGGCTAGCGGGGGGGCCCATGAGCAGTTCTTC.

This chain connects TRBV7-9 to TRBJ2-7; TRBD2 aligns across 8 bases. Germline CDR1 reads SEHNR; CDR2 reads FQNEAQ (reference sequence). This CDR3 contains 15 residues. V lost 3 bases, J lost 6 bases, and 10 bases stayed unmatched. This CDR3 reads CASSLPQAGVSEQYF. CDR3 in DNA: TGTGCCAGCAGCTTGCCCCAAGCGGGAGTCTCCGAGCAGTACTTC.

Only one count was recorded for this clone. V and J are TRBV18 and TRBJ2-3, with a tentative D call TRBD1 (6 bases). V lost 1 base and J lost 2, with 7 bases in between. The CDR3 contains 14 residues. Germline lookup yields CDR1 KGHSH and CDR2 LQKENI. CDR3 region: CASSPRDTTDTQYF. CDR3 nucleotide sequence: TGTGCCAGCTCACCACGGGACACCACAGATACGCAGTATTTT.

The V and J genes are TRBV2 and TRBJ2-3, with D perhaps TRBD2 (5 bases). This CDR3 has 15 residues. V dropped 8 bases and J dropped 2 bases, with 17 bases sitting between them. Germline V lookup: CDR1 SNHLY, CDR2 FYNNEI. The CDR3: CASLEELTNTDTQYF. DNA of the CDR3: TGTGCCAGCCTGGAGGAACTAACGAACACAGATACGCAGTATTTT.

In regard to this clone: At one boundary the junction diverges from the germline segment, which might be a read error. The CDR3 DNA sequence: TGTTCCAGCAGCTTAGTCACAGGCACGAAACTTGGGGCCAACGTCCTGACTTTC. Translated, it gives CSSSLVTGTKLGANVLTF. This rearrangement joins TRBV7-9 to TRBJ2-6; tentatively, D is TRBD1 (5 bases). The CDR3 loop spans 18 amino acids. Per germline, CDR1 SEHNR and CDR2 FQNEAQ (reference sequence).

The V call is TRBV6-5, the J call TRBJ1-2; weak D call: TRBD1 (5 bases). The CDR3 covers 14 residues. Trimming took 2 bases from V and 4 from J, leaving 11 bases between them. CDR1 is MNHEY, CDR2 SVGAGI, per germline. As DNA, the CDR3 is TGTGCCAGCAGTTACGGGGGGAACCGCTATGGCTACACCTTC. Protein: CASSYGGNRYGYTF.

The rearrangement joins TRBV7-2 to TRBJ2-1; 7 nucleotides match TRBD2. The germline V gene has CDR1 SGHTA and CDR2 FQGNSA. The V and J ends lost 4 bases and 8 bases, in that order; junction bases with no gene match: 11. This CDR3 has 15 amino acids. CDR3 sequence: CASSSSSGFTYEQFF. CDR3 nucleotides: TGTGCCAGCAGCTCCTCTAGCGGTTTTACATATGAGCAGTTCTTC.

This chain uses TRBV9 with TRBJ2-3; 10 nucleotides agree with TRBD1. Per germline, CDR1 SGDLS and CDR2 YYNGEE. The V segment lost 2 bases and the J segment 2 bases; nucleotides outside the gene matches: 5. The CDR3 sequence is 16 residues long. This CDR3 reads CASSVGTGANTDTQYF. CDR3 coding DNA: TGTGCCAGCAGCGTTGGGACAGGGGCTAACACAGATACGCAGTATTTT.

This chain joins TRBV4-2 and TRBJ2-5; the match to TRBD2 covers 8 bases. There are 16 residues in the CDR3. The trim removed 4 bases at V and 1 base at J, leaving 8 bases unmatched. Germline V gene sequence: CDR1 LGHNA, CDR2 YNFKEQ. The CDR3 protein is CASSPEGSGIQETQYF. The CDR3 DNA reads as TGTGCCAGCAGCCCGGAGGGTAGCGGGATCCAAGAGACCCAGTACTTC.

This clone has just a few counts. CDR3 sequence: CASKLAGGQETQYF. Written as DNA, the CDR3 is TGTGCCAGCAAACTAGCGGGGGGACAAGAGACCCAGTACTTC. The rearrangement uses TRBV6-1 and TRBJ2-5; TRBD2 aligns across 12 bases. The CDR3 totals 14 residues. The germline V gene has CDR1 MNHNS and CDR2 SASEGT. With 7 bases clipped from V and 2 bases from J, the junction kept 2 bases outside the gene matches.

The J gene is TRBJ1-1, the V gene TRBV2, with TRBD1 matching over 7 bases. The germline V gene encodes CDR1 SNHLY and CDR2 FYNNEI. This CDR3 contains 12 residues. The V and J ends lost 8 bases and 3 bases, in that order; junction bases with no gene match: 3. CDR3 bases: TGTGCCAGCCACGGGACAGACACTGAAGCTTTCTTT. Its translation: CASHGTDTEAFF.

In its sample, this clone was seen once. This sequence joins TRBV11-2 and TRBJ2-4; tentatively, D is TRBD2 (7 bases). Germline V gene lookup returns CDR1 SGHAT and CDR2 FQNNGV. Between the trimmed V and J ends, which lost 5 bases and 0 bases, there was a span of 20 bases. This CDR3 has 18 amino acids. In DNA form, the CDR3 reads TGTGCCAGCAGCCAAAAGGGCGCGGGGGCGCTAGCCAAAAACATTCAGTACTTC. Its protein product is CASSQKGAGALAKNIQYF.

V usage is TRBV4-2 and J usage is TRBJ2-7, with 13 bases that match TRBD2. After removal of 0 bases from V and 3 bases from J, the junction contained 17 bases not matched to a gene. This CDR3 region has 21 residues. The V gene's germline CDR1 is LGHNA and CDR2 YNFKEQ. In nucleotides, the CDR3 is TGTGCCAGCAGCCAAGATCACCTAACCTCGGGACTAGCGGGGCCCAACTACGAGCAGTACTTC. This translates into CASSQDHLTSGLAGPNYEQYF.

The chain carries TRBV5-1 and TRBJ2-3, with 9 bases identical to TRBD2. The germline V gene encodes CDR1 SGHRS and CDR2 YFSETQ. The CDR3 is 16 residues long. V lost 1 base and J lost 1; bases outside the gene matches: 4. DNA of the CDR3: TGCGCCAGCAGCTTGATACTAGCGGGTGGCACAGATACGCAGTATTTT. It yields the protein CASSLILAGGTDTQYF.